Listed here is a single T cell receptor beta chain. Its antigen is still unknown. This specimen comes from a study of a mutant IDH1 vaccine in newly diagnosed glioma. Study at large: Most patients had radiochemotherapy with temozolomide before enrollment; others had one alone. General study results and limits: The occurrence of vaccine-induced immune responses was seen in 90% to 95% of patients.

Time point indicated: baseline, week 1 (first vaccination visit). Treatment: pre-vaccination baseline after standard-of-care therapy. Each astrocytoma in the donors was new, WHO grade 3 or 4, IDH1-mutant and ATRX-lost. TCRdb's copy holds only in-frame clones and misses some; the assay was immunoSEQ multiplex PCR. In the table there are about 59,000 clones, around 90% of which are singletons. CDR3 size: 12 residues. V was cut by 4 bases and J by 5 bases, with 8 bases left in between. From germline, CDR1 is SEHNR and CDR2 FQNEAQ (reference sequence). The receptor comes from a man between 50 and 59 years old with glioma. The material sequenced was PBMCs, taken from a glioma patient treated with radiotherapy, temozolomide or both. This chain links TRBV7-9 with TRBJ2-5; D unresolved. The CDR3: CASSSLKETQYF. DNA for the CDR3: TGTGCCAGCAGCTCCTTGAAGGAGACCCAGTACTTC.